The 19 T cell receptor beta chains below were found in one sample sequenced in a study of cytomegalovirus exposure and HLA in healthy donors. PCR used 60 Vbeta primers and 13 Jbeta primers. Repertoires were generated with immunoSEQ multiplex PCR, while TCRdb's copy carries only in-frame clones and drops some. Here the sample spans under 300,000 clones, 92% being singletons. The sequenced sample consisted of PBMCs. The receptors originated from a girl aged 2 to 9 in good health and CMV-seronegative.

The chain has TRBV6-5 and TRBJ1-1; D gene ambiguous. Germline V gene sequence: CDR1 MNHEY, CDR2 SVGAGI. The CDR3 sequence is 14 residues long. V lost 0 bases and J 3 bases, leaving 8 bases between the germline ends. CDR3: CASSYSFTDTEAFF. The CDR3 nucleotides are TGTGCCAGCAGTTACTCCTTCACGGACACTGAAGCTTTCTTT.

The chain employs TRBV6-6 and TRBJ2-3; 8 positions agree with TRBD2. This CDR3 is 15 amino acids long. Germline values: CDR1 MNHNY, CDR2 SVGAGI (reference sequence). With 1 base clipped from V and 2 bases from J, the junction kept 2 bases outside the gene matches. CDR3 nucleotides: TGTGCCAGCAGTTACTACGGGGGGGACACAGATACGCAGTATTTT. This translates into CASSYYGGDTDTQYF.

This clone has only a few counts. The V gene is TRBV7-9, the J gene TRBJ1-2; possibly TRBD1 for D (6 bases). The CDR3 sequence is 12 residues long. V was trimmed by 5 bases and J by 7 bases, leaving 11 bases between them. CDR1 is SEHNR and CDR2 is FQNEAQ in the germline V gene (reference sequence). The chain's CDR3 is CASSADRSGYTF. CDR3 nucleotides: TGTGCCAGCAGCGCAGACAGGTCTGGCTACACCTTC.

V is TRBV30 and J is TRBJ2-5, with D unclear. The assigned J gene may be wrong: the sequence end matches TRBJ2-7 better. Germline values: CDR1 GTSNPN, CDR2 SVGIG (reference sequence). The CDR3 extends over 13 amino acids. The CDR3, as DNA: TGTGCCTGGAGCCGGGTTCTTGGGTACGAGCAGTACTTC. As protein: CAWSRVLGYEQYF.

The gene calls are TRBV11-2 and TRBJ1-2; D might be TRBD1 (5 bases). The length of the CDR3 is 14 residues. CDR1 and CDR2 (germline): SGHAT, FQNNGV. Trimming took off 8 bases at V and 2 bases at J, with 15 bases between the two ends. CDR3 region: CASLGAGKNYGYTF. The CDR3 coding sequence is TGTGCCAGCCTTGGAGCAGGGAAGAACTATGGCTACACCTTC.

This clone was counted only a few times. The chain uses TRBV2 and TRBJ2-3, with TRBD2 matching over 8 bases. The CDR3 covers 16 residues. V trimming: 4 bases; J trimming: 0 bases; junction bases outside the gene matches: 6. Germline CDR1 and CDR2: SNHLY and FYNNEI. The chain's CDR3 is CASSGIGGGSTDTQYF. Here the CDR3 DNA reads TGTGCCAGCAGTGGTATCGGGGGGGGAAGCACAGATACGCAGTATTTT.

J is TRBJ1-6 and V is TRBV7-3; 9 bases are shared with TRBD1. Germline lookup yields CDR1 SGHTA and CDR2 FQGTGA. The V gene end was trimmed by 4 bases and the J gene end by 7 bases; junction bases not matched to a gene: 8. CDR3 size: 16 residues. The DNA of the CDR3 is TGTGCCAGCAGCTATTCGGGACAGGGCCCCAATTCACCCCTCCACTTT. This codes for CASSYSGQGPNSPLHF.

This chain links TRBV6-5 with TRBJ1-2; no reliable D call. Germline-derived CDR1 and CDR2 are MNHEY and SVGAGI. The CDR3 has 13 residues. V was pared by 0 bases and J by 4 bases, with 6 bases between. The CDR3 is CASSYSRSYGYTF. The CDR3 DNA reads TGTGCCAGCAGTTACTCGAGATCCTATGGCTACACCTTC.

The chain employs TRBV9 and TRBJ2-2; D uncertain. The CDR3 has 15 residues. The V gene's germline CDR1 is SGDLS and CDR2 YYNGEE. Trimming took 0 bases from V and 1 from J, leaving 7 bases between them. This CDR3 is CASSVVPGNTGELFF. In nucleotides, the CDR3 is TGTGCCAGCAGCGTAGTCCCAGGGAACACCGGGGAGCTGTTTTTT.

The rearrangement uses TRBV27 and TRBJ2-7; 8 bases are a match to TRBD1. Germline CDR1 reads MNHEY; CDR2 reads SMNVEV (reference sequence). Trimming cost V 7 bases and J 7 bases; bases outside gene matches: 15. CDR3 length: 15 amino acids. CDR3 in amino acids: CASTGPSGGAGEQYF. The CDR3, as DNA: TGTGCCAGCACCGGTCCATCAGGGGGCGCGGGGGAGCAGTACTTC.

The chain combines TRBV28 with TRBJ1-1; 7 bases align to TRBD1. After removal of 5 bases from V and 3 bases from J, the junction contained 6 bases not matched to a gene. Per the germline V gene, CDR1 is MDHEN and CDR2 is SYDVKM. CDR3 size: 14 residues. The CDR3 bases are TGTGCCAGCAGTGTAACAGGGGCGGACACTGAAGCTTTCTTT. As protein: CASSVTGADTEAFF.

Here the CDR3 DNA reads TGTGCCATCAGTGAAGAAAACAGGGGCCACGAGCAGTACTTC. This encodes CAISEENRGHEQYF. J is TRBJ2-7 and V is TRBV10-3, with 7 bases fitting TRBD1. Germline V lookup: CDR1 ENHRY, CDR2 SYGVKD. The CDR3 loop spans 14 amino acids. V lost 3 bases and J lost 5; bases outside the gene matches: 7.

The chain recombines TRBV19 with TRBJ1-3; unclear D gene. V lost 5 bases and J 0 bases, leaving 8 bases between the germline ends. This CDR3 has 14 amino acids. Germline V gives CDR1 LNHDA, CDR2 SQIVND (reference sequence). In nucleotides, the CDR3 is TGTGCCAGTAGTGTCGGTACCTCTGGAAACACCATATATTTT. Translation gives CASSVGTSGNTIYF.

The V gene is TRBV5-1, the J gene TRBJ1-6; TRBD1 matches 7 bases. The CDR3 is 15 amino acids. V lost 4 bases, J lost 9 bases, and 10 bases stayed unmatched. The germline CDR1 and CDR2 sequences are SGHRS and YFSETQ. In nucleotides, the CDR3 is TGCGCCAGCAGCCGGGACGACAGGGTGGCTTCACCCCTCCACTTT. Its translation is CASSRDDRVASPLHF.

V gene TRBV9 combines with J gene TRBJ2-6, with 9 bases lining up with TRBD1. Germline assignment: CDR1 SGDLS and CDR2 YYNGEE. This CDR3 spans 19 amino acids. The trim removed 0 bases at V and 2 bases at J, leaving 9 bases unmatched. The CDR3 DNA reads TGTGCCAGCAGCGTAGATGGGACAGGGTTAATTGCTGGGGCCAACGTCCTGACTTTC. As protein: CASSVDGTGLIAGANVLTF. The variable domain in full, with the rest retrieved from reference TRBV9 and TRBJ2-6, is DSGVTQTPKHLITATGQRVTLRCSPRSGDLSVYWYQQSLDQGLQFLIQYYNGEERAKGNILERFSAQQFPDLHSELNLSSLELGDSALYFCASSVDGTGLIAGANVLTFGAGSRLTVL.

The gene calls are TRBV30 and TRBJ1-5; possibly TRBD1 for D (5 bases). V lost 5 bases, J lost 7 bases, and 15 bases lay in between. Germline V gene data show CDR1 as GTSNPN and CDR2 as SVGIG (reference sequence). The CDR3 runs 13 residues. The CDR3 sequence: CAWGQQVGQPQHF. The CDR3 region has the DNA TGTGCCTGGGGACAACAGGTCGGCCAGCCCCAGCATTTT.

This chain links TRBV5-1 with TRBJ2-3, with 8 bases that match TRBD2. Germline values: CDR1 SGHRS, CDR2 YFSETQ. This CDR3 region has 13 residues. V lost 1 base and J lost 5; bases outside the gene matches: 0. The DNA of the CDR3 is TGCGCCAGCAGCTTGCTAGCGGGAGATACGCAGTATTTT. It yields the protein CASSLLAGDTQYF.

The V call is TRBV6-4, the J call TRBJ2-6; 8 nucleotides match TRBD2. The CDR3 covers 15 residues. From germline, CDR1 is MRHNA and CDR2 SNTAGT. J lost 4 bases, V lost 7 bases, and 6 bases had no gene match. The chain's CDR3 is CASTSGGPGANVLTF. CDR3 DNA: TGTGCCAGCACGTCGGGAGGGCCCGGGGCCAACGTCCTGACTTTC.

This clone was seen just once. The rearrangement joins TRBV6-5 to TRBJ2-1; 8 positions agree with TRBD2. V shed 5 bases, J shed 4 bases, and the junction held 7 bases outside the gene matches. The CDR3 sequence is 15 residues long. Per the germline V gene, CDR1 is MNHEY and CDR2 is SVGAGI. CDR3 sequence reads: CASSTPGLVYNEQFF. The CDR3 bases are TGTGCCAGCAGTACGCCGGGACTAGTATACAATGAGCAGTTCTTC.